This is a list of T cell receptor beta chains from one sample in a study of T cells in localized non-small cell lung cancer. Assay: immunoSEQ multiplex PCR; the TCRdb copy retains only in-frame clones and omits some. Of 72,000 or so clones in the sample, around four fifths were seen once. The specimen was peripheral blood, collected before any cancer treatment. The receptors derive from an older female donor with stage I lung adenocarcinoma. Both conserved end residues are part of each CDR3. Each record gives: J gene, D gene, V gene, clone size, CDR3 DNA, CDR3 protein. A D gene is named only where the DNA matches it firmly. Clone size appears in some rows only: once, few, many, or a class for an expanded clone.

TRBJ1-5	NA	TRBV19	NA	TGTGCCAGTAGTATAGAGGGGCAGCCCCAGCATTTT	CASSIEGQPQHF
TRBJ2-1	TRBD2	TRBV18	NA	TGTGCCAGCTCTTCCAACGAAAGACTAGCGGGAGGCCCGCCTGGCTCCTACAATGAGCAGTTCTTC	CASSSNERLAGGPPGSYNEQFF
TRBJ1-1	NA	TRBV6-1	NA	TGTGCCAGCAGTGAATCTAGATACGCTGAAGCTTTCTTT	CASSESRYAEAFF
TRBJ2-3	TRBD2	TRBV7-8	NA	TGTGCCAGCAGCTTAGCCGGTAGCGGGAGCCCAGATACGCAGTATTTT	CASSLAGSGSPDTQYF
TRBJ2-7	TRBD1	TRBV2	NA	TGTGCCAGCACCCCCGGGACAGGGGGTAAGGACGAGCAGTACTTC	CASTPGTGGKDEQYF
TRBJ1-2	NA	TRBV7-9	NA	TGTGCCAGCAGCTTAACGACAGTAAACTATGGCTACACCTTC	CASSLTTVNYGYTF
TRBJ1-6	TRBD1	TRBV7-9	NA	TGTGCCAGCGCCCGGACGGGACAGGGTGGTTCACCCCTCCACTTT	CASARTGQGGSPLHF
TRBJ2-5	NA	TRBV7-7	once	TGTGCTAGCAGCGTTATGGGACTTAAAGAGACCCAGTACTTC	CASSVMGLKETQYF
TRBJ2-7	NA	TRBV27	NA	TGTGCCAGCAGTTCTCACCCCTACGAGCAGTACTTC	CASSSHPYEQYF
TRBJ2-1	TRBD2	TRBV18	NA	TGTGCCAGCTCACCGGGGGGGTCCTACAATGAGCAGTTCTTC	CASSPGGSYNEQFF
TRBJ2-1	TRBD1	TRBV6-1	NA	TGTGCCAGCCACTTAACAGGGGGCTTGAATGAGCAGTTCTTC	CASHLTGGLNEQFF
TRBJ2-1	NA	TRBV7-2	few	TGTGCCAGCAGCTTAGTGCCGGGTGAGCAGTTCTTC	CASSLVPGEQFF
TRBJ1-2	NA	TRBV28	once	TGTGCCAGCAGTCCCGCCTCGGGCGGCGAGAATAACTATGGCTACACCTTC	CASSPASGGENNYGYTF
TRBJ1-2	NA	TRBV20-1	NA	TGCAGGGGTTCTGGGGGATACGGCTACACCTTC	CRGSGGYGYTF
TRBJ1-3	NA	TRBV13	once	TGTGCCAGCAGCTTAGGTACAGGCCGCTCTGGAAACACCATATATTTT	CASSLGTGRSGNTIYF
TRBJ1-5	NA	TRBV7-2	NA	TGTGCCAGCAGCCAAGGATCTAGGGGCTCAGCTCAGCCCCAGCATTTT	CASSQGSRGSAQPQHF
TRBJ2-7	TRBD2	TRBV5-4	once	TGTGCCAGCAGCTCGGGACTAGGGGGCTACGAGCAGTACTTC	CASSSGLGGYEQYF
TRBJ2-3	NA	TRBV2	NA	TGTGCCAGCAGTGGGGGCCAAATGACCGCAGGAGCAGATACGCAGTATTTT	CASSGGQMTAGADTQYF
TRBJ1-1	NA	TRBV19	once	TGTGCCAGTAGTATACTCGGGGGGTACTCACAAGCTTTCTTT	CASSILGGYSQAFF
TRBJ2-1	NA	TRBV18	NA	TGTGCCAGCTCACCAGAGGCGGCCAGCTCCTACAATGAGCAGTTCTTC	CASSPEAASSYNEQFF
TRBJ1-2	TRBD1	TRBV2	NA	TGTGCCAGCAGCTTGGATAACAGGGGGTTATATGGCTACACCTTC	CASSLDNRGLYGYTF
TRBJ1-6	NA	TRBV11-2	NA	TGTGCCAGCAGCTTAGATCGTGGGGCGGCCCTCCACTTT	CASSLDRGAALHF
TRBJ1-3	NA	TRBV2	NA	TGTGCCAGCAGTGAAGTTAGGTCTTCAGGAAACACCATATATTTT	CASSEVRSSGNTIYF
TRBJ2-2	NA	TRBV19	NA	TGTGCCAGTAGTAATCAGGGACCGAGCTTTGGCACCGGGGAGCTGTTTTTT	CASSNQGPSFGTGELFF
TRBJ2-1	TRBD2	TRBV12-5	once	TGTGCTAGTGGGAGGATAGCGGGGGACTTTAATGAGCAGTTCTTC	CASGRIAGDFNEQFF
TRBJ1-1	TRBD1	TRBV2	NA	TGTGCCAGCAGTGGACGACAGGGTAGGACTGAAGCTTTCTTT	CASSGRQGRTEAFF
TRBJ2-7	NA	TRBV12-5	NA	TGTGCTAGTGCCCCGGGACAAGCCTACGAGCAGTACTTC	CASAPGQAYEQYF
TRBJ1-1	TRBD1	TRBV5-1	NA	TGCGCCAGCAGCCCAGGGACAGGGGCCTCTTTGAACACTGAAGCTTTCTTT	CASSPGTGASLNTEAFF
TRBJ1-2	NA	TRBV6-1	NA	TGTGCCAGCAGGGGACCCCGCAGGGGATATGGCTACACCTTC	CASRGPRRGYGYTF
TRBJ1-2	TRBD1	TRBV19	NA	TGTGCCAGTACCATACAGGGGAACCTCTATGGCTACACCTTC	CASTIQGNLYGYTF
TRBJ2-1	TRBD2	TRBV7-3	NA	TGTGCCAGCAGCCGTAGCGGGAAACCAAACTTAGAGCAGTTCTTC	CASSRSGKPNLEQFF
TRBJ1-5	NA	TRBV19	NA	TGTGCCAGTAGTCCGGCGGTCCGGGGCAATCAGCCCCAGCATTTT	CASSPAVRGNQPQHF
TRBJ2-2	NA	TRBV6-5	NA	TGTGCCAGCAGGGCCGGGGAGCTGTTTTTT	CASRAGELFF
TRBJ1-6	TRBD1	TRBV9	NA	TGTGCCAGCAGCCCTCGCGGACAGGGCGGTGTTTCACCCCTCCACTTT	CASSPRGQGGVSPLHF
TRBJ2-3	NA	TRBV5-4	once	TGTGCCAGCAGCTCGTCTATCTTAGCGGTTACTAGCACAGATACGCAGTATTTT	CASSSSILAVTSTDTQYF
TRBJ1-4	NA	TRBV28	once	TGTGCCAGCAGTTTTGAGGGGTTTTCTAATGAAAAACTGTTTTTT	CASSFEGFSNEKLFF
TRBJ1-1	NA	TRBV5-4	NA	TGTGCCAGCACTCCTGGCGGGGGGTCGGCGGCTTTCTTT	CASTPGGGSAAFF
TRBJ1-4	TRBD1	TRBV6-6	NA	TGTGCCAGCAGTCCGGGACAGGATAATGAAAAACTGTTTTTT	CASSPGQDNEKLFF
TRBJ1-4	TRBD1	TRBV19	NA	TGTGCCAGCCGTACCCCTGGACAGGGTGGTAATGAAAAACTGTTTTTT	CASRTPGQGGNEKLFF
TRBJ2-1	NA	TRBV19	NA	TGTGCCAGTAGTGGGTGGTCCTACAATGAGCAGTTCTTC	CASSGWSYNEQFF
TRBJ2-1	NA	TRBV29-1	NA	TGCAGCGTTGGTGACAATGAGCAGTTCTTC	CSVGDNEQFF